Listed here are 10 T cell receptor beta chains from one sample, sequenced in a study of Ad26.COV2.S vaccination and SARS-CoV-2 variants. Measured with immunoSEQ multiplex PCR; TCRdb has only the in-frame clones, and not every one. This sample has approximately 410,000 clones, with around 89% found just once. The sample's treatment: about 20 received Ad26.COV2.S at low or high dose, single or two shots; a few received placebo; per-sample allocation not given. Collection of the samples took place on day 63 after the first injection of vaccine or placebo. Sequenced material: peripheral blood, taken in a trial of Ad26.COV2.S vaccine versus placebo. The receptors derive from a person between 18 and 65 years old who received the Ad26.COV2.S COVID-19 vaccine or a placebo.

This sequence joins TRBV4-3 and TRBJ2-3; D may correspond to TRBD1 or TRBD2 (5 bases each). The CDR3 spans 18 residues. CDR1 is LGHNA, CDR2 YSLEER, per germline. V shed 4 bases and J shed 6 bases, with 26 bases lying between them. CDR3 nucleotide sequence: TGCGCCAGCAGCCCCCGATACTTCGAGGGGTCCTGGAGGGATACGCAGTATTTT. It translates to CASSPRYFEGSWRDTQYF.

The chain has TRBV5-1 and TRBJ2-1, with 11 bases matching TRBD2. Losses at the gene ends were 3 bases for V and 6 bases for J; bases not matched to a gene: 2. The CDR3 loop spans 14 amino acids. Germline V CDR1 and CDR2: SGHRS, YFSETQ. The CDR3: CASSSGTSGNEQFF. The DNA of the CDR3 is TGCGCCAGCAGCTCCGGGACTAGCGGCAATGAGCAGTTCTTC.

The V and J genes are TRBV7-6 and TRBJ2-7; D is unclear. Trimming took 0 bases from V and 5 from J, leaving 14 bases between them. The CDR3 is 15 residues long. Germline assignment: CDR1 SGHVS and CDR2 FNYEAQ. In nucleotides, the CDR3 is TGTGCCAGCAGCTTAGCCCCGGGTCGGTACGACGAGCAGTACTTC. Amino acid sequence: CASSLAPGRYDEQYF.

This chain joins TRBV12-3 or TRBV12-4 and TRBJ2-5; D uncertain. V was cut by 6 bases and J by 6 bases, with 11 bases left in between. The CDR3 is 12 amino acids. CDR3: CASSHSSQTQYF. As DNA, the CDR3 is TGTGCCAGCAGCCATAGCAGTCAGACCCAGTACTTC.

This clone has only a few counts. The chain's CDR3 is CASSVKGLRSYNSPLHF. The CDR3 bases are TGTGCCAGCAGCGTGAAGGGGCTCCGCTCCTATAATTCACCCCTCCACTTT. V gene TRBV9 combines with J gene TRBJ1-6; D is possibly TRBD1 (5 bases). This CDR3 comprises 17 residues. V shed 2 bases and J shed 0 bases, with 12 bases lying between them. Germline CDR1 is SGDLS and CDR2 is YYNGEE.

The J gene is TRBJ1-1, the V gene TRBV29-1; D uncertain. Germline CDR1 SQVTM, CDR2 ANQGSEA. Trimming left V 4 bases short and J 7 bases short, with 10 bases between. The CDR3 totals 11 residues. CDR3 DNA: TGCAGCGTTGCAGACGGGCTTGAAGCTTTCTTT. Protein sequence: CSVADGLEAFF.

The chain recombines TRBV10-1 with TRBJ2-5, with 8 bases aligning to TRBD1. Trimming took 8 bases from V and 5 from J; bases not matched to a gene: 4. Per the germline V gene, CDR1 is WNHNN and CDR2 is SYGVQD (reference sequence). This CDR3 region has 12 residues. The CDR3 spells CASPRGQETQYF. CDR3 DNA: TGCGCCAGCCCCAGGGGGCAGGAGACCCAGTACTTC.

The gene calls are TRBV6-2 or TRBV6-3 and TRBJ2-1, with D unclear. CDR1 and CDR2 from the germline V gene are MNHEY and SVGEGT. V was clipped by 0 bases and J by 9 bases, with 6 bases between them. CDR3 length: 12 amino acids. In DNA, the CDR3 is TGTGCCAGCAGTTACTCGCTCATTGAGCAGTTCTTC. It yields the protein CASSYSLIEQFF.

CDR3 DNA sequence: TGTGCCAGCAGCTCCCAGGGGGCTGGGGAGCTGTTTTTT. Translating it yields CASSSQGAGELFF. The chain carries TRBV6-2 or TRBV6-3 and TRBJ2-2; 8 bases are a match to TRBD1. After removal of 6 bases from V and 8 bases from J, the junction contained 5 bases not matched to a gene. The germline gives CDR1 MNHEY, CDR2 SVGEGT. The CDR3 has 13 amino acids.

The chain joins TRBV7-3 to TRBJ2-3; D is unresolved. Germline assignment: CDR1 SGHTA and CDR2 FQGTGA. The CDR3 sequence is 14 residues long. The germline V and J ends were trimmed by 1 base and 0 bases, with 5 bases remaining between them. Here the CDR3 reads CASSLKASTDTQYF. Here the CDR3 DNA reads TGTGCCAGCAGCTTAAAAGCGAGCACAGATACGCAGTATTTT.